This T cell receptor (beta chain) was recorded in a study of human T cells and chemical hapten exposure (dated by TCRdb to 2020 to 2022). The study in broad terms: For sensitization, 2% DPC in acetone was applied to a roughly 2 cm by roughly 2 cm area of upper inner arm skin. The patient cohort, mostly female, included alopecia areata with under or over 50% scalp involvement, alopecia totalis and alopecia universalis. Patch tests used Finn chambers with 0.01% DPC on the upper back, scored after 6 days by International Contact Dermatitis Research Group standards. Throughout the approximately 24-week study period, patients were also given weekly therapeutic DPC doses on the scalp. The libraries were sequenced as a pool, and the TCR yield per sample differed mostly because of small variations in library volumes within the pool. Blood for TCR sequencing was provided by twenty-nine alopecia patients at one to four time points (pre-sensitization, 2, 6 and 24 weeks). In alopecia patients, the study followed how the peripheral blood TCR repertoire changed in vivo over primary and secondary sensitization to diphenylcyclopropenone (DPC), a hapten. Blood was sampled from patients pre-sensitization (week 0) and at 2, 6 and about 24 weeks after DPC sensitization. Overall results and qualifications from the work: DPC sensitization did not change the number of TCRs with a frequency above 1 in 1000, and there was no evidence of changes in global repertoire structure. The number of PT1 expanded TCRs positively correlated with patch test score, significant at thresholds 8, 16 and 32 but not 4. After repeated subsampling, changes were observed in the strength of the expansion versus patch-test correlation and in the threshold at which the correlation became significant. Significantly more large CDR3 similarity clusters were formed by expanded TCRs than by pre-sensitization or healthy control sets, consistent with antigen-driven responses. Alopecia, a presumed autoimmune disease, was present in all patients, so the immune response of the patients might differ from that of healthy individuals.

The time point label, read with the paper, signifies: pre-sensitization, week 0. The treatment or condition label on this specimen signifies: therapeutic diphenylcyclopropenone sensitization with weekly scalp DPC. At each patch-test visit, blood was drawn before the patch test was applied. To be eligible, patients had to be aged 18 to 70, diagnosed with alopecia and judged suitable for DPC therapy, while pregnant patients were excluded. Total RNA was extracted from unfractionated whole blood collected in Tempus Blood RNA tubes. Libraries were built with RACE. Sequencing relied on a NextSeq 500. During library preparation, unique molecular identifiers were attached to individual cDNA molecules so that TCRs could be counted in a quantitative, reproducible way. For every blood RNA sample, sequencing covered both the TCR alpha and TCR beta chains. On the study's bioinformatics: The median number of TCRs per sample was approximately 96,000, ranging from about 20,000 to 690,600. The Decombinator software suite was used to annotate the V, J and CDR3 of the TCR reads. For the PS versus PT1 abundance plots, all samples were subsampled to the same number of TCRs (28,000). TCRs were defined as expanded if absent before sensitization and observed at least eight times at the 2-week time point. The public reads were quality trimmed at Q25 with fastp and then assembled into clones with MiXCR by TCRdb, keeping productive beta chains. Here each entry gathers all rows of one CDR3 protein and keeps the most common genes and DNA. TCRdb, not the original authors, processed these V and J calls. Present in this sample are roughly 64,000 distinct CDR3 sequences, around 10% of which were seen just once. The ten largest clones capture under 5% of the sample.

About this clonotype itself: No antigen is known for it. A much larger clone differs by one base, so this may be a read error.

The sample consisted of whole blood, taken in connection with sensitization to the hapten diphenylcyclopropenone (DPC). The source of this sequence is a woman aged 40 to 50 with alopecia areata. Some clones in this sample may be carry-over from other donors' samples.

The DNA sequence follows: TGTGCCAGCAGCTTGGGTATCGCAACGGGGATCACCGGGGAGCTGTTTTTT. Its translation is CASSLGIATGITGELFF. The sequence is built from TRBV7-2 and TRBJ2-2; a tentative D call is TRBD2 (5 bases match). Counted from cysteine to phenylalanine, this CDR3 has 17 amino acids. CDR3 DNA only is kept here, 51 bases in frame from base 1. Trimming costs V 3 bases and J 4 bases, and their ends lie 18 bases apart. The germline V gene sets CDR1 to SGHTA and CDR2 to FQGNSA.